This T cell receptor beta chain comes out of a study of OX40 agonist ivuxolimab in advanced cancers. Regarding the research as a whole: Ivuxolimab was a fully human IgG2 agonistic monoclonal antibody targeting the costimulatory receptor OX40 (CD134). Intravenous ivuxolimab was administered to patients every 2 weeks at six dose levels: 0.01, 0.1, 0.3, 1.5, 3 and 10 mg/kg. Partial responses occurred in three dose-escalation patients: two with cutaneous melanoma and one with hepatocellular carcinoma. The paper reports the monotherapy dose-escalation portion (N = 52 patients) of the phase I ivuxolimab trial. Peripheral TCRbeta sequencing was intended to test whether TCR sequence diversity was altered and clonal T-cell expansion was caused by ivuxolimab. The dose-escalation cohort was 82.7% male with a mean age of about 60 years, ranging from roughly 23 to 90. Prior anti-PD-1, anti-PD-L1 or anti-CTLA-4 therapy was permitted, and 40% to 50% of dose-escalation patients had received checkpoint inhibitors. Of the roughly 50 dose-escalation patients, hepatocellular carcinoma was present in around 20, melanoma in around 15, renal cell carcinoma in 9 and head and neck cancer in 9. Paper-wide results and their limitations: The antigen specificity of the clonally expanded peripheral T cells was not determined. On average, CD8+ T cells showed more expanded clones than CD4+ T cells after ivuxolimab. Low levels of normalized T-cell clonal expansion were also seen in some nonresponding patients. At doses of 0.1 to 3.0 mg/kg, clonal expansion of both CD4+ and CD8+ blood T cells was observed from baseline to week 6. In the 0.1-3.0 mg/kg groups, partial responders had among the lowest normalized peripheral clonal expansion, particularly in CD8+ T cells.

About this clone: The clone's antigen remains unknown. No base qualities exist here, and no much larger clone lies one base off it.

The CDR3, from cysteine to phenylalanine, totals 13 residues. CDR3 DNA is the only sequence kept; it has 39 bases, read in frame from the first base. V and J are trimmed by 10 bases and 5 bases, and the gene matches miss 6 bases of the junction. From the germline V gene, CDR1 is SGHAT and CDR2 is FQNNGV. Patients with a history of autoimmune disease or receiving systemic immunosuppression were excluded from the trial. Peripheral blood for TCR sequencing was collected from all dose cohorts at baseline, on cycle 4 day 1, and on cycle 7 day 1. Samples were obtained from an open-label, multicenter, first-in-human phase I dose-escalation trial of ivuxolimab. Adults with locally advanced or metastatic melanoma, renal cell carcinoma, hepatocellular carcinoma or head and neck squamous cell carcinoma were enrolled in the trial. Before TCR sequencing, CD4+ and CD8+ T cells were separately sorted from peripheral blood.

Genomic DNA was extracted from sorted cells for sequencing of the TCRbeta CDR3 region. The immunoSEQ Assay was used to sequence the TCRbeta CDR3 regions. The immuneACCESS repertoire file appears here via TCRdb, limited to in-frame rearrangements. These files lack a portion of the clones; in checked studies, under half of the deficit traces to unresolved V genes, and the cause of the others is not known. Here the sample has about 69,000 clones; around 83% occur a single time. 2% to 2.5% of the sample lies in the top ten. This receptor was identified in an adult with an advanced solid tumor such as melanoma, head and neck, liver or kidney cancer. This sequence uses TRBV11-2 and TRBJ2-7; a stretch of 12 junction bases matches TRBD2. The source was CD4+ or CD8+ T cells sorted from blood, collected in a trial of the OX40 agonist ivuxolimab. The CDR3 corresponds to CATRLAGGNEQYF. At the DNA level, the sequence is TGTGCCACCAGGCTAGCGGGAGGGAACGAGCAGTACTTC.